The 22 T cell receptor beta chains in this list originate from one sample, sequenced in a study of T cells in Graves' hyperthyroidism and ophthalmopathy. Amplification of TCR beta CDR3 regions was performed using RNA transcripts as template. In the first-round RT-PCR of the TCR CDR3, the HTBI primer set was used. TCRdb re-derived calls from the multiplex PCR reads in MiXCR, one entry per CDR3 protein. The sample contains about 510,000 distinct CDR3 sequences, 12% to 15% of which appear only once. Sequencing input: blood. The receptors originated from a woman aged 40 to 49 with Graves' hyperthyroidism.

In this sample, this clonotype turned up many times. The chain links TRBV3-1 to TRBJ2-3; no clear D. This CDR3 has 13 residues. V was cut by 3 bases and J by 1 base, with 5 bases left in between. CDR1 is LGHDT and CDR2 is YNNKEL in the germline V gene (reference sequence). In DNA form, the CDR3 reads TGTGCCAGCAGCCACCTAGGCACAGATACGCAGTATTTT. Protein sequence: CASSHLGTDTQYF.

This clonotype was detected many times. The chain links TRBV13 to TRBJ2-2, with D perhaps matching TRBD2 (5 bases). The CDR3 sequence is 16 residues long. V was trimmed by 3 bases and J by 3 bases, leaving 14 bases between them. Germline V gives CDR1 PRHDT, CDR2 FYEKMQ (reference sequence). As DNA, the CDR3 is TGTGCCAGCAGCTTTAGTGTTGAGGGAGACACCGGGGAGCTGTTTTTT. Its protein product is CASSFSVEGDTGELFF.

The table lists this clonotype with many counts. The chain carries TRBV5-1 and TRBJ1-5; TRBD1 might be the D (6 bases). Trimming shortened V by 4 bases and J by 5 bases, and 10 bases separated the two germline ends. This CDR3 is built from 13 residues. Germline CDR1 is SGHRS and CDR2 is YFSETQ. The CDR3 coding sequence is TGCGCCAGCAGCAAAGGGGGAGATCAGCCCCAGCATTTT. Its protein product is CASSKGGDQPQHF.

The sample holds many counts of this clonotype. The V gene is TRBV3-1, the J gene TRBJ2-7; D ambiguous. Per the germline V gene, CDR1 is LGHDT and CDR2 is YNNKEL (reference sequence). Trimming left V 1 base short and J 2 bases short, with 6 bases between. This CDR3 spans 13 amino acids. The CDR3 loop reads CASSQAATYEQYF. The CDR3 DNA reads TGTGCCAGCAGCCAAGCGGCAACCTACGAGCAGTACTTC.

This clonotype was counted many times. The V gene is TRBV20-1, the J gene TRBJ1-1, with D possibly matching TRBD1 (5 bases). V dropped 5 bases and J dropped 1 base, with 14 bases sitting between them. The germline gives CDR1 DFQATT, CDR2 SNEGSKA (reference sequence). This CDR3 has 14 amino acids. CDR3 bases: TGCAGTGCTTTCGCACCGGACAAGAACACTGAAGCTTTCTTT. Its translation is CSAFAPDKNTEAFF.

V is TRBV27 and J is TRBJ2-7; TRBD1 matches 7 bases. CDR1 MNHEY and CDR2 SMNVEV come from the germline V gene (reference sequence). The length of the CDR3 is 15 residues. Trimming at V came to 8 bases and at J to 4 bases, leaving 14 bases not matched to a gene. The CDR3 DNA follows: TGTGCCAGCGGTCCCCCGGGACAGCTAAAATACGAGCAGTACTTC. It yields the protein CASGPPGQLKYEQYF.

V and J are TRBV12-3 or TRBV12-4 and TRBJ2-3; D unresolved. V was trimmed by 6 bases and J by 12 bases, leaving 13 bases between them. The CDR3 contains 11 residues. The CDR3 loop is CASSRPPEQYF. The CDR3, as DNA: TGTGCCAGCAGCCGGCCCCCCGAACAGTATTTT.

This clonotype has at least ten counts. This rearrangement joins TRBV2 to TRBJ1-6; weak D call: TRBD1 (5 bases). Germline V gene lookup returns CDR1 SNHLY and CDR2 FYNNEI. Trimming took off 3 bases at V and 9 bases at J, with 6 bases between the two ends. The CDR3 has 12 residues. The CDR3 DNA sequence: TGTGCCAGCAGTGAGGGGGTTTCACCCCTCCACTTT. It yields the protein CASSEGVSPLHF. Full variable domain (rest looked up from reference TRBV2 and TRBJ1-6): EPEVTQTPSHQVTQMGQEVILRCVPISNHLYFYWYRQILGQKVEFLVSFYNNEISEKSEIFDDQFSVERPDGSNFTLKIRSTKLEDSAMYFCASSEGVSPLHFGNGTRLTVT.

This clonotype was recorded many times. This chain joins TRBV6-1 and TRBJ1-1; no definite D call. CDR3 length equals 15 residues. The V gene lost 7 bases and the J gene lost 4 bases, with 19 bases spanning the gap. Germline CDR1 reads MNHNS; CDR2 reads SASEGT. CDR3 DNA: TGTGCCAGCAATAGGTCGGGTCGCGGAGGCACTGAAGCTTTCTTT. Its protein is CASNRSGRGGTEAFF.

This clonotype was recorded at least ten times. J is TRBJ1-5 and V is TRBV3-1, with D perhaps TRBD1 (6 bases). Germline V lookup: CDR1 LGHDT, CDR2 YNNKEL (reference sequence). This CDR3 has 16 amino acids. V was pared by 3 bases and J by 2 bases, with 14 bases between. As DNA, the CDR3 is TGTGCCAGCAGCCACAGCGGGACACTGGGCAATCAGCCCCAGCATTTT. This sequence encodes CASSHSGTLGNQPQHF.

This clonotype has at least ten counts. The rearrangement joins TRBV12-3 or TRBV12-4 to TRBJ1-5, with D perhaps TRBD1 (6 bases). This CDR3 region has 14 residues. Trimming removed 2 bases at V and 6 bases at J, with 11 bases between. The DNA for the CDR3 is TGTGCCAGCAGTTTAAGGACCAGGGGTCAGCCCCAGCATTTT. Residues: CASSLRTRGQPQHF.

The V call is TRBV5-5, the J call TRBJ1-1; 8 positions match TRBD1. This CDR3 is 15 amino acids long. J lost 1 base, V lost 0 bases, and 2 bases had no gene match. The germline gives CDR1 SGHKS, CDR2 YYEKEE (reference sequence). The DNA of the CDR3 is TGTGCCAGCAGCTTGGTGGACAGGGAGAACACTGAAGCTTTCTTT. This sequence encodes CASSLVDRENTEAFF.

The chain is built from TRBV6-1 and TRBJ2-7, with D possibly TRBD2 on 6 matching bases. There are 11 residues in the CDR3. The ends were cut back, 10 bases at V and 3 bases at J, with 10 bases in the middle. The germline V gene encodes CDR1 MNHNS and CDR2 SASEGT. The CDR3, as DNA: TGTGCCATTGGGCGGGACTACGAGCAGTACTTC. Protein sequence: CAIGRDYEQYF.

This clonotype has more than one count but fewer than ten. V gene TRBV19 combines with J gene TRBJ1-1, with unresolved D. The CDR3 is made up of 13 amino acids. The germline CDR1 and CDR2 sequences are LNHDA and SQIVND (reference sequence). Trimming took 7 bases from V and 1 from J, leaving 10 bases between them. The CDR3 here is CASTLTRNTEAFF. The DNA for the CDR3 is TGTGCCAGTACGCTAACAAGGAACACTGAAGCTTTCTTT.

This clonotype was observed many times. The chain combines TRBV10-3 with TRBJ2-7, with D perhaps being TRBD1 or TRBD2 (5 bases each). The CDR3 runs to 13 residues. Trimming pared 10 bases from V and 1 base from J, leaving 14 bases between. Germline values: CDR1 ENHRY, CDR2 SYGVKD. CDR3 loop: CATTRDPSYEQYF. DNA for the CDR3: TGTGCCACCACGAGGGACCCTTCCTACGAGCAGTACTTC.

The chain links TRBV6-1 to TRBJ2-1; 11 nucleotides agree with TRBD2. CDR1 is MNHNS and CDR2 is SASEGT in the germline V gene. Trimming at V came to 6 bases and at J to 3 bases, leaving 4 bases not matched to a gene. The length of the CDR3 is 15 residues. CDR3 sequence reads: CASRHTSGSYNEQFF. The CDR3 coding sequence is TGTGCCAGCAGACACACTAGCGGGAGCTACAATGAGCAGTTCTTC.

The CDR3, as DNA: TGTGCCAGCAGCCGAGGACTAGCGGACTACAATGAGCAGTTCTTC. It translates to CASSRGLADYNEQFF. The rearrangement uses TRBV5-4 and TRBJ2-1; 10 bases are shared with TRBD2. CDR1 and CDR2 (germline): SGHNT, YYREEE (reference sequence). The ends lost 4 bases at V and 3 bases at J; junction bases unmatched: 4. CDR3 size: 15 residues.

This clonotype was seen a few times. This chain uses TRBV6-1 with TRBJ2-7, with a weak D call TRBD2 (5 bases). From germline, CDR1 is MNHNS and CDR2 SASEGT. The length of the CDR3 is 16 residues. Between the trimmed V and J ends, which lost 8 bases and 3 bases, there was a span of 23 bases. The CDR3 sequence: CASFGSNRDSNYEQYF. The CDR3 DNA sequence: TGTGCCAGCTTCGGTTCCAACCGGGATTCTAACTACGAGCAGTACTTC.

The CDR3 sequence: CATQGPNEQFF. DNA of the CDR3: TGTGCCACCCAAGGTCCCAATGAGCAGTTCTTC. The rearrangement uses TRBV15 and TRBJ2-1, with D unresolved. The germline V gene has CDR1 LNHNV and CDR2 YYDKDF (reference sequence). The CDR3 is made up of 11 amino acids. Trimming took 8 bases from V and 6 from J, leaving 8 bases between them.

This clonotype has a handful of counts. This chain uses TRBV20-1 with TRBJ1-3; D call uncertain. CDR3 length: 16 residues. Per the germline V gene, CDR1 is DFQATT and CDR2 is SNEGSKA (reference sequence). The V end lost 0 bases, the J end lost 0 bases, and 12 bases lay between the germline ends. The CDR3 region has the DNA TGCAGTGCTAGAGATTACGGCGGCCCCTCTGGAAACACCATATATTTT. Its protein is CSARDYGGPSGNTIYF.

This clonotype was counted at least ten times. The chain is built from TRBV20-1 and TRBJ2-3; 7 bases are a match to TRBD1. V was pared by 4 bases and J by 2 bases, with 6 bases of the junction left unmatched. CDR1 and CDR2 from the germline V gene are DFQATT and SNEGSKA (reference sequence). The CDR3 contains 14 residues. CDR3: CSAKRGTATDTQYF. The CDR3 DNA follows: TGCAGTGCTAAAAGGGGGACAGCCACAGATACGCAGTATTTT.

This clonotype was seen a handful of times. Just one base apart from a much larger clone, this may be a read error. As DNA, the CDR3 is TGTGCCAGCAGCTCCGCTGGAGCCGACGTCACAGATACGCAGTATTTT. Its protein product is CASSSAGADVTDTQYF. This chain uses TRBV27 with TRBJ2-3; D unclear. V shed 6 bases and J shed 2 bases, with 18 bases lying between them. The CDR3 covers 16 residues. Germline CDR1 MNHEY, CDR2 SMNVEV (reference sequence).